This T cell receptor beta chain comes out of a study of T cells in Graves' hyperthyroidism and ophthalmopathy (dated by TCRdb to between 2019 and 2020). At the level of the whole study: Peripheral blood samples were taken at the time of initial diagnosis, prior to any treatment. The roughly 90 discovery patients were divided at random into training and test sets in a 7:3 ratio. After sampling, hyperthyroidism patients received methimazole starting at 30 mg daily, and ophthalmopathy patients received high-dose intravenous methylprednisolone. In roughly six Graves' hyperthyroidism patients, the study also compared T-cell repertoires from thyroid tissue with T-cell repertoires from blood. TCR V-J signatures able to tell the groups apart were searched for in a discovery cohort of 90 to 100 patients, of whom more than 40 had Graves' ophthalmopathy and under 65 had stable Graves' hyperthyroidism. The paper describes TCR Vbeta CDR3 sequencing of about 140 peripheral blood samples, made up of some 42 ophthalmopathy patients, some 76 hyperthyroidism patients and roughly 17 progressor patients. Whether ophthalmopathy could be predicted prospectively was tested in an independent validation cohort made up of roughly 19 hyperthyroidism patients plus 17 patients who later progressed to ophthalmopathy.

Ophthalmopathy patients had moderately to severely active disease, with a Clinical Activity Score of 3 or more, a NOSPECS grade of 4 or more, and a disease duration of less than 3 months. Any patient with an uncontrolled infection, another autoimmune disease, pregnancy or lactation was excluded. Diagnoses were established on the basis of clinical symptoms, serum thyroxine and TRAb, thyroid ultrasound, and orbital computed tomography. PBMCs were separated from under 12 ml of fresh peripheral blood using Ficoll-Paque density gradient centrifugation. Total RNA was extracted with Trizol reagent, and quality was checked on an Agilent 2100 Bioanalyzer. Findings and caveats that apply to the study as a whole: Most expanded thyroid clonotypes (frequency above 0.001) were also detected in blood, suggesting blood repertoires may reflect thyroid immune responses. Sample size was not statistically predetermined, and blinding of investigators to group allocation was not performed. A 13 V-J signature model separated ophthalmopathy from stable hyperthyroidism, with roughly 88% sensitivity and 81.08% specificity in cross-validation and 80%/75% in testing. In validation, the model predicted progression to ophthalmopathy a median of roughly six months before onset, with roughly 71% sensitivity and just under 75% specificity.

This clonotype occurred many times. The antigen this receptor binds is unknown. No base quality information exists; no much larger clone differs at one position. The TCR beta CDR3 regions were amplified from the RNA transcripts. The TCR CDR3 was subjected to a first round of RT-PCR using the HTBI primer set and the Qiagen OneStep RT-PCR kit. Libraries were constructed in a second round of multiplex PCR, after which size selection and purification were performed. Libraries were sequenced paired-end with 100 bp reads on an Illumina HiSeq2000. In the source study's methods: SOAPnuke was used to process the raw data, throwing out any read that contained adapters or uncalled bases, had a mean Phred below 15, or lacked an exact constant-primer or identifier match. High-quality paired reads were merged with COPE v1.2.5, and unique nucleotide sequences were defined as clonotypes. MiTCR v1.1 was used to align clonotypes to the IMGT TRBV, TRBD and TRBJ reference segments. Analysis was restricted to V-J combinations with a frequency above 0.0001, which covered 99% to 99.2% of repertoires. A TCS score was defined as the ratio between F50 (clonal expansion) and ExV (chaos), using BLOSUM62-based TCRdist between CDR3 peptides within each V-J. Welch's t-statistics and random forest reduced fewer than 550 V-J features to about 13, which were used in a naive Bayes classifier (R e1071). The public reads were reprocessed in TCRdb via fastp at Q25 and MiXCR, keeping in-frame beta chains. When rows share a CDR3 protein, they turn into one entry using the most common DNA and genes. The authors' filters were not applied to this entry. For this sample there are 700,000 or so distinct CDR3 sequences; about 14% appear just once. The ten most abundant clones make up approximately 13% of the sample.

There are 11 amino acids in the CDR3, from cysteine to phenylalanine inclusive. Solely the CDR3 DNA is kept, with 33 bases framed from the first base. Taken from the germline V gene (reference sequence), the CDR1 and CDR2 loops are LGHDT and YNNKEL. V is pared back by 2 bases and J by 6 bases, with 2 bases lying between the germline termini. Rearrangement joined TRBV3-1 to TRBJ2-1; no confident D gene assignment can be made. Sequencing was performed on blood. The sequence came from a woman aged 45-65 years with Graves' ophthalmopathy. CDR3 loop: CASSQTNEQFF. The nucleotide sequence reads TGTGCCAGCAGCCAAACCAATGAGCAGTTCTTC.